The 10 T cell receptor beta chains below come from one sample, sequenced in a study of blood T cell repertoires in COVID-19. Repertoires were generated with immunoSEQ multiplex PCR, while TCRdb's copy carries only in-frame clones and drops some. In the table there are 280,000 or so clones, approximately 88% of which are singletons. Specimen: peripheral blood. The receptors stem from a young man with active or convalescent COVID-19.

V gene TRBV6-2 or TRBV6-3 combines with J gene TRBJ1-5, with 10 bases aligning to TRBD1. The V gene end was trimmed by 4 bases and the J gene end by 5 bases; junction bases not matched to a gene: 11. The germline V gene encodes CDR1 MNHEY and CDR2 SVGEGT. The CDR3 runs to 17 residues. The CDR3 DNA is TGTGCCAGCAGTTCAGACGGGACAGGGGTTACGCATCAGCCCCAGCATTTT. Its protein is CASSSDGTGVTHQPQHF.

The gene calls are TRBV20-1 and TRBJ2-7; maybe TRBD2 (6 bases). V was trimmed by 3 bases and J by 1 base, leaving 13 bases between them. Per the germline V gene, CDR1 is DFQATT and CDR2 is SNEGSKA (reference sequence). The CDR3 runs to 14 residues. For the CDR3, the DNA is TGCAGTGCTAGTCGGGGAGGCCAATCCTACGAGCAGTACTTC. It translates to CSASRGGQSYEQYF.

J is TRBJ1-2 and V is TRBV27, with 8 positions matching TRBD1. This CDR3 has 16 amino acids. Trimming took 6 bases from V and 2 from J; bases not matched to a gene: 11. Germline values: CDR1 MNHEY, CDR2 SMNVEV (reference sequence). Written as DNA, the CDR3 is TGTGCCAGCAGCTTCGATCCGCAGGGGGCCAACTATGGCTACACCTTC. Its translation is CASSFDPQGANYGYTF.

This clone was seen a single time. This chain links TRBV11-2 with TRBJ1-2; D is ambiguous. In germline, CDR1 is SGHAT, CDR2 FQNNGV. This CDR3 comprises 11 residues. Trimming removed 9 bases at V and 7 bases at J, with 12 bases between. The CDR3 DNA sequence: TGTGCCAGTACCTCCGCGGTTGGCTACACCTTC. Its protein product is CASTSAVGYTF.

This chain links TRBV5-4 with TRBJ1-5; D unresolved. V was pared by 0 bases and J by 1 base, with 8 bases between. From germline, CDR1 is SGHNT and CDR2 YYREEE (reference sequence). This CDR3 is 15 amino acids long. The CDR3 loop reads CASSLGVSSNQPQHF. For the CDR3, the DNA is TGTGCCAGCAGCTTGGGAGTAAGCAGCAATCAGCCCCAGCATTTT. The full variable domain, completed using reference TRBV5-4 and TRBJ1-5, is ETGVTQSPTHLIKTRGQQVTLRCSSQSGHNTVSWYQQALGQGPQFIFQYYREEENGRGNFPPRFSGLQFPNYSSELNVNALELDDSALYLCASSLGVSSNQPQHFGDGTRLSIL.

This rearrangement joins TRBV27 to TRBJ2-1, with 7 bases that match TRBD2. This CDR3 is built from 15 residues. Per germline, CDR1 MNHEY and CDR2 SMNVEV (reference sequence). V trimming: 4 bases; J trimming: 4 bases; junction bases outside the gene matches: 7. The CDR3 reads CASSSLGGGYNEQFF. Here the CDR3 DNA reads TGTGCCAGCAGTTCCCTGGGGGGGGGATACAATGAGCAGTTCTTC.

The V call is TRBV12-5, the J call TRBJ2-2; the D gene is possibly TRBD1 (6 bases). Germline V gene lookup returns CDR1 LGHNT and CDR2 FRNRAP. The V end was cut by 1 base, the J end by 2 bases, with 8 bases between. This CDR3 is built from 15 residues. This CDR3 is CASGLEGTNTGELFF. CDR3 DNA sequence: TGTGCTAGTGGTTTGGAGGGGACAAACACCGGGGAGCTGTTTTTT.

This clone was counted only a few times. This sequence joins TRBV4-3 and TRBJ2-6, with D possibly being TRBD1 (5 bases). Germline CDR1 LGHNA, CDR2 YSLEER. The CDR3 totals 17 residues. The V gene lost 0 bases and the J gene lost 0 bases, with 9 bases spanning the gap. CDR3 coding DNA: TGCGCCAGCAGCCAAGACAGGGCTCCCTCTGGGGCCAACGTCCTGACTTTC. Translated: CASSQDRAPSGANVLTF.

The chain has TRBV6-2 or TRBV6-3 and TRBJ2-7, with no clear D. This CDR3 comprises 15 residues. Trimming stripped 1 base from V and 0 bases from J, with 10 bases between. The V gene's germline CDR1 is MNHEY and CDR2 SVGEGT. This CDR3 is CASSYLTSSSYEQYF. Written as DNA, the CDR3 is TGTGCCAGCAGTTACTTGACATCGAGCTCCTACGAGCAGTACTTC.

V and J are TRBV5-4 and TRBJ2-3, with a tentative D call TRBD1 (6 bases). Trimming cost V 2 bases and J 0 bases, with 10 bases left between them. The CDR3 has 15 residues. The V gene's germline CDR1 is SGHNT and CDR2 YYREEE (reference sequence). CDR3 coding DNA: TGTGCCAGCAGCTTCTACAGGGCTAGCACAGATACGCAGTATTTT. Its translation: CASSFYRASTDTQYF.